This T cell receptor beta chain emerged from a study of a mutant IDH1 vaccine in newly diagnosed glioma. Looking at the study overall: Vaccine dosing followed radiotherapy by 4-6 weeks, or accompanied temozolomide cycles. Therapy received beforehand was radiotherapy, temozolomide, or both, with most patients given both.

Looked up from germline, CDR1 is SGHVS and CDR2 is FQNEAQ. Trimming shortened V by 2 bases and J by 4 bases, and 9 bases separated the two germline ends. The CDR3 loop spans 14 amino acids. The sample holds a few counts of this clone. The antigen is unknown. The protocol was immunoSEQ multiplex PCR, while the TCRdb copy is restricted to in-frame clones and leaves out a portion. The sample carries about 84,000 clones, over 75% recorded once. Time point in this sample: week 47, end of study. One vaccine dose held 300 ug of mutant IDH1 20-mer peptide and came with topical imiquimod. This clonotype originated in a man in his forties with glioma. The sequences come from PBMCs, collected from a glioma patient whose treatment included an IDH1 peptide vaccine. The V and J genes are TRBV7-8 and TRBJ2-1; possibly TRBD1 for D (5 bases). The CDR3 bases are TGTGCCAGCAGCTTAAGGACAAATTACAATGAGCAGTTCTTC. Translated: CASSLRTNYNEQFF. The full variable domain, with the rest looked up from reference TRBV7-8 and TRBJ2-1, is GAGVSQSPRYKVAKRGQDVALRCDPISGHVSLFWYQQALGQGPEFLTYFQNEAQLDKSGLPSDRFFAERPEGSVSTLKIQRTQQEDSAVYLCASSLRTNYNEQFFGPGTRLTVL.